Below are 13 T cell receptor beta chains sequenced from a single sample in a study of cytomegalovirus exposure and HLA in healthy donors. The PCR used 60 Vbeta and 13 Jbeta primers. Libraries were prepared by immunoSEQ multiplex PCR; TCRdb keeps only in-frame clonotypes and omits some of them. The sample has more than 150,000 clones; approximately 84% are singletons. Sequencing was carried out using PBMCs. Source of these receptors: a woman aged 45-65 years in good health and CMV-seropositive.

This clone was counted a few times. J is TRBJ1-2 and V is TRBV9; 7 bases line up with TRBD1. CDR3 length equals 17 residues. Germline assignment: CDR1 SGDLS and CDR2 YYNGEE. V lost 2 bases and J lost 3; bases outside the gene matches: 13. The CDR3 region is CASSVTPDPGTDYGYTF. The CDR3 nucleotides are TGTGCCAGCAGCGTCACCCCGGACCCCGGGACAGACTATGGCTACACCTTC.

J is TRBJ2-5 and V is TRBV2, with 10 positions matching TRBD2. The J segment lost 1 base and the V segment lost 4 bases, leaving 3 bases of the junction unmatched. CDR3 length equals 15 residues. Germline V CDR1 and CDR2: SNHLY, FYNNEI. The CDR3 DNA is TGTGCCAGCAGTGGTTCTAGCGGGGGCCAAGAGACCCAGTACTTC. Translated, it gives CASSGSSGGQETQYF.

This clone has just a few counts. The CDR3, as DNA: TGTGCCAGCAGTGGAGGACAGTTCTCTGGAAACACCATATATTTT. This encodes CASSGGQFSGNTIYF. This chain joins TRBV6-5 and TRBJ1-3, with a possible D match to TRBD1 (6 bases). Per the germline V gene, CDR1 is MNHEY and CDR2 is SVGAGI. Trimming took off 5 bases at V and 0 bases at J, with 11 bases between the two ends. The CDR3 is 15 amino acids.

This clone was recorded a few times. The chain employs TRBV11-2 and TRBJ1-1; D unresolved. The CDR3 runs to 12 residues. CDR1 SGHAT and CDR2 FQNNGV come from the germline V gene. The V end lost 1 base, the J end lost 6 bases, and 6 bases lay between the germline ends. DNA for the CDR3: TGTGCCAGCAGCTTAGTGTTCGCTGAAGCTTTCTTT. Translating it yields CASSLVFAEAFF.

The chain employs TRBV6-6 and TRBJ2-1; TRBD2 agrees at 8 bases. The CDR3 is 16 amino acids. Germline V CDR1 and CDR2: MNHNY, SVGAGI (reference sequence). J lost 2 bases, V lost 6 bases, and 9 bases had no gene match. The CDR3 region is CASRPGGRAPYNEQFF. CDR3 bases: TGTGCCAGCAGACCGGGGGGGAGGGCCCCCTACAATGAGCAGTTCTTC.

V and J are TRBV28 and TRBJ1-5; maybe TRBD1 (5 bases). V lost 3 bases, J lost 0 bases, and 12 bases lay in between. CDR1 is MDHEN and CDR2 is SYDVKM in the germline V gene. The CDR3 covers 16 residues. The CDR3 sequence: CASSFLGGSSNQPQHF. The CDR3 DNA is TGTGCCAGCAGTTTCCTCGGGGGATCTAGCAATCAGCCCCAGCATTTT.

This chain uses TRBV15 with TRBJ1-1, with D tentatively TRBD1 (6 bases). The germline V gene encodes CDR1 LNHNV and CDR2 YYDKDF (reference sequence). Trimming pared 5 bases from V and 1 base from J, leaving 11 bases between. The CDR3 runs to 14 residues. The CDR3 protein is CATSPGHSNTEAFF. The CDR3 DNA is TGTGCCACCAGCCCGGGACACTCGAACACTGAAGCTTTCTTT.

This clone was observed a single time. The chain couples TRBV10-1 to TRBJ2-5; 9 bases fit TRBD1. The V and J ends lost 2 bases and 3 bases, in that order; junction bases with no gene match: 4. The length of the CDR3 is 15 residues. Germline assignment: CDR1 WNHNN and CDR2 SYGVQD (reference sequence). The DNA of the CDR3 is TGCGCCAGCAGTGAGGAGACAGGGGGAGAAGAGACCCAGTACTTC. Translation gives CASSEETGGEETQYF.

This clone has more than one count but fewer than ten. The rearrangement joins TRBV18 to TRBJ2-2; 9 bases map to TRBD1. V gave up 2 bases and J gave up 3 bases; unmatched junction bases: 7. CDR1 and CDR2 (germline): KGHSH, LQKENI. The CDR3 runs to 17 residues. CDR3 DNA: TGTGCCAGCTCACCATTTACAGGGGGCGCGGACACCGGGGAGCTGTTTTTT. This gives the protein CASSPFTGGADTGELFF.

The chain uses TRBV7-9 and TRBJ1-2, with TRBD1 matching over 10 bases. The CDR3 sequence is 13 residues long. Trimming took 5 bases from V and 8 from J; bases not matched to a gene: 5. Germline CDR1 and CDR2: SEHNR and FQNEAQ (reference sequence). Here the CDR3 reads CASSVGTGVGYTF. Written as DNA, the CDR3 is TGTGCCAGCAGCGTGGGGACAGGGGTGGGCTACACCTTC.

The chain combines TRBV6-5 with TRBJ1-4, with D maybe TRBD1 (5 bases). Trimming took off 5 bases at V and 10 bases at J, with 11 bases between the two ends. The CDR3 sequence is 12 residues long. Germline V gene lookup returns CDR1 MNHEY and CDR2 SVGAGI. Here the CDR3 reads CASSPGGAKLFF. The CDR3 DNA reads as TGTGCCAGCAGTCCCGGCGGGGCAAAACTGTTTTTT.

The chain joins TRBV6-1 to TRBJ2-2; the D is unclear. Trimming took off 7 bases at V and 2 bases at J, with 11 bases between the two ends. Per germline, CDR1 MNHNS and CDR2 SASEGT. CDR3 length: 14 residues. CDR3 DNA: TGTGCCAGCACCTTTACGACTAACACCGGGGAGCTGTTTTTT. As protein: CASTFTTNTGELFF.

The chain has TRBV6-5 and TRBJ1-1; TRBD1 is a possible D gene (5 bases). The V gene lost 4 bases and the J gene lost 5 bases, with 14 bases spanning the gap. CDR1 and CDR2 (germline): MNHEY, SVGAGI. CDR3 length: 14 residues. DNA for the CDR3: TGTGCCAGCAGTTTCCTCTCCGGGGGGACTGAAGCTTTCTTT. Protein: CASSFLSGGTEAFF.